This TCR beta chain came from a study of T-cell reconstitution after alpha-beta-depleted transplantation in children. For TCRbeta, the library was prepared with unique molecular identifiers. TCRdb itself ran the PCR reads through MiXCR, one entry per CDR3 protein. This table holds hundreds of thousands of distinct CDR3 sequences, 10% to 15% found once. From germline, CDR1 is DFQATT and CDR2 SNEGSKA (reference sequence). V was pared by 2 bases and J by 4 bases, with 4 bases of the junction left unmatched. The CDR3 is 15 residues long. The sequence came from a male patient younger than 18 who had a stem cell transplant for acute myeloid leukemia, so the T cells may come from the graft donor. This chain links TRBV20-1 with TRBJ2-5; TRBD2 agrees at 13 bases. Sequencing was performed on PBMCs, mostly from graft donor cells, taken 360 days after TCRalphabeta/CD19-depleted stem cell transplant. The CDR3 coding sequence is TGCAGTGCTAGAACCGGACTAGCGGGAGTAGAGACCCAGTACTTC. This gives the protein CSARTGLAGVETQYF.